Each of the 14 T cell receptor beta chains below was sequenced from the same sample in a study of blood T cell repertoires in COVID-19 (dated by TCRdb to 2018 to 2020). The library relied on the immunoSEQ multiplex PCR assay. TCRdb took this table from immuneACCESS and kept in-frame rearrangements with V and J called. Such tables lack part of the clones; where checked against another copy, unresolved V genes explain under half of the gap, and the rest is unexplained. The sample table shows more than 300,000 clones, and approximately 89% are seen once. The ten largest clones add up to over 9% of the sample. The sequenced material came from PBMCs or T cells enriched from blood (not recorded which). These receptors were obtained from a woman in her twenties or thirties who had recovered from COVID-19.

The genes are TRBV10-3 and TRBJ1-1, with 8 bases lining up with TRBD1. Per the germline V gene, CDR1 is ENHRY and CDR2 is SYGVKD. The CDR3 runs to 14 residues. The trim removed 4 bases at V and 4 bases at J, leaving 5 bases unmatched. The CDR3 loop reads CAISGSRGLTEAFF. The CDR3 nucleotides read TGTGCCATCAGTGGTTCCAGGGGGCTCACTGAAGCTTTCTTT.

The chain carries TRBV4-3 and TRBJ2-3, with a tentative D call TRBD2 (6 bases). Germline loops: CDR1 LGHNA, CDR2 YSLEER. This CDR3 is 16 amino acids long. Trimming removed 1 base from V and 1 base from J, with 12 bases in between. The CDR3 nucleotides read TGCGCCAGCAGCCAAGTGTCGTCTAGCGGCACAGATACGCAGTATTTT. Protein: CASSQVSSSGTDTQYF.

This clone was counted a single time. The rearrangement uses TRBV19 and TRBJ2-5; D unclear. Looked up from germline, CDR1 is LNHDA and CDR2 is SQIVND (reference sequence). CDR3 length: 13 amino acids. Deletions cut 3 bases from V and 5 bases from J, with 10 bases between. CDR3 DNA: TGTGCCAGTAGTATTTCGTCGTCGGAGACCCAGTACTTC. It encodes CASSISSSETQYF.

This rearrangement joins TRBV6-1 to TRBJ1-5, with no clear D. Germline loops: CDR1 MNHNS, CDR2 SASEGT. Trimming pared 1 base from V and 0 bases from J, leaving 16 bases between. The CDR3 contains 18 residues. The CDR3 DNA reads as TGTGCCAGCAGTGAAGGCCCTGGCGGGTTATATAGCAATCAGCCCCAGCATTTT. This codes for CASSEGPGGLYSNQPQHF.

This chain links TRBV14 with TRBJ2-7; tentatively, D is TRBD1 (6 bases). Between the trimmed V and J ends, which lost 1 base and 3 bases, there was a span of 7 bases. This CDR3 spans 13 amino acids. CDR1 is SGHDN, CDR2 FVKESK, per germline. The CDR3 bases are TGTGCCAGCAGCCAAGTAGGGGGCTACGAGCAGTACTTC. Protein: CASSQVGGYEQYF.

V gene TRBV28 combines with J gene TRBJ2-6; 7 nucleotides match TRBD2. CDR3 size: 15 residues. CDR1 and CDR2 from the germline V gene are MDHEN and SYDVKM. V was clipped by 5 bases and J by 0 bases; unmatched bases: 1. CDR3 nucleotides: TGTGCCAGCAGTAGCGGGGTCTCTGGGGCCAACGTCCTGACTTTC. Protein sequence: CASSSGVSGANVLTF. Full variable domain (rest looked up from reference TRBV28 and TRBJ2-6): DVKVTQSSRYLVKRTGEKVFLECVQDMDHENMFWYRQDPGLGLRLIYFSYDVKMKEKGDIPEGYSVSREKKERFSLILESASTNQTSMYLCASSSGVSGANVLTFGAGSRLTVL.

V gene TRBV24-1 combines with J gene TRBJ2-3; 8 bases are shared with TRBD1. The CDR3 contains 15 residues. V was pared by 9 bases and J by 2 bases, with 9 bases of the junction left unmatched. Germline assignment: CDR1 KGHDR and CDR2 SFDVKD. The CDR3 region is CATAESGGPTDTQYF. CDR3 nucleotide sequence: TGTGCCACCGCCGAGTCAGGGGGCCCCACAGATACGCAGTATTTT.

This sequence joins TRBV10-3 and TRBJ2-3, with 8 bases fitting TRBD2. Germline-derived CDR1 and CDR2 are ENHRY and SYGVKD. J gave up 6 bases and V 10 bases, and 18 bases lay outside the gene matches. The CDR3 has 16 residues. The CDR3 reads CATLPGLDRQTDTQYF. The CDR3 DNA reads TGTGCCACGTTACCGGGACTAGACAGACAAACCGATACGCAGTATTTT.

Details on this clone: The junction does not match germline at one end; this may be a read error. This sequence joins TRBV18 and TRBJ1-1, with D possibly matching TRBD1 (5 bases). CDR1 KGHSH and CDR2 LQKENI come from the germline V gene. This CDR3 is built from 16 residues. The CDR3 nucleotides are TGTGCCAGCTCACCTATCGCCCTTCGGGGGAACACGGAAGCTTTCTTT. Amino acids: CASSPIALRGNTEAFF.

This chain links TRBV5-4 with TRBJ2-1; D perhaps matches TRBD2 (6 bases). The V gene lost 3 bases and the J gene lost 9 bases, with 10 bases spanning the gap. The germline gives CDR1 SGHNT, CDR2 YYREEE (reference sequence). The CDR3 has 12 residues. The CDR3 reads CASSSLASEQFF. The CDR3 nucleotides read TGTGCCAGCAGCTCACTAGCATCTGAGCAGTTCTTC.

The chain recombines TRBV14 with TRBJ2-1; 10 nucleotides align to TRBD2. CDR3 length: 16 residues. Germline trimming cut 2 bases from V and 2 bases from J; bases unmatched to any gene: 3. Germline assignment: CDR1 SGHDN and CDR2 FVKESK. The CDR3 region has the DNA TGTGCCAGCAGCCAACTAGCGGGAGCGGCCTACAATGAGCAGTTCTTC. It codes for CASSQLAGAAYNEQFF.

The CDR3 bases are TGTGCCAGCTCACCACTGTATCAGTTATCAACTAATGAAAAACTGTTTTTT. Its translation is CASSPLYQLSTNEKLFF. The chain is built from TRBV18 and TRBJ1-4; no firm D call. This CDR3 contains 17 residues. Germline lookup yields CDR1 KGHSH and CDR2 LQKENI. Trimming stripped 1 base from V and 0 bases from J, with 12 bases between.

This chain joins TRBV6-5 and TRBJ2-1; no clear D. This CDR3 has 14 residues. CDR1 is MNHEY and CDR2 is SVGAGI in the germline V gene. Trimming took off 5 bases at V and 1 base at J, with 9 bases between the two ends. In nucleotides, the CDR3 is TGTGCCAGCAGTCGCGGATTTTCCTACAATGAGCAGTTCTTC. Translated, it gives CASSRGFSYNEQFF.

CDR3 DNA: TGTGCCAGCAGCTCACGTACAGGGGAGGAAAAACTGTTTTTT. This encodes CASSSRTGEEKLFF. The chain carries TRBV7-2 and TRBJ1-4; 7 bases align to TRBD1. This CDR3 has 14 amino acids. V lost 4 bases and J lost 8; bases outside the gene matches: 7. The germline V gene encodes CDR1 SGHTA and CDR2 FQGNSA.